This T cell receptor (beta chain) was identified in a study of early T cells in non-severe SARS-CoV-2 infection. MiXCR, applied by TCRdb to the 5' RACE reads, yields one record per CDR3 protein. The sample holds more than 70,000 distinct CDR3 sequences, approximately 13% seen once. This CDR3 region has 13 residues. CDR1 MNHEY and CDR2 SVGEGT come from the germline V gene. Trimming stripped 6 bases from V and 15 bases from J, with 20 bases between. The source of this sequence is an adult who was a healthcare worker with PCR-confirmed SARS-CoV-2 infection or an uninfected control (not recorded which). The rearrangement joins TRBV6-2 or TRBV6-3 to TRBJ1-4; unclear D gene. Input material: whole blood. The CDR3 here is CASSIGPNGMVFF. The CDR3 coding sequence is TGTGCCAGCAGCATCGGGCCGAATGGCATGGTGTTTTTT.